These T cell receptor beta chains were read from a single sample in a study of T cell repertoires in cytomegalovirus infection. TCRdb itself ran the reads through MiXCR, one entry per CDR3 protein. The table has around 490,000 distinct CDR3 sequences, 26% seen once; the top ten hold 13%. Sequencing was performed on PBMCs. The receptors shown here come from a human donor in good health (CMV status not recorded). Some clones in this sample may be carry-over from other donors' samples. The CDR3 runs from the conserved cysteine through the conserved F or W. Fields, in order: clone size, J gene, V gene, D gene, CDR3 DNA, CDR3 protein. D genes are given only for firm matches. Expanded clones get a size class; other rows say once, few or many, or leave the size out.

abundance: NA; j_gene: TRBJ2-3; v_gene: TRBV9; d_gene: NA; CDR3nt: TGTGCCAGCAGCGTAACAGGGAGGACTAGCACAGATACGCAGTATTTT; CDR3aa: CASSVTGRTSTDTQYF
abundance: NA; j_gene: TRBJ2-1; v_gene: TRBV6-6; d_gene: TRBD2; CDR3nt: TGTGCCAGCAGCCGTAGGACTAGCGGGAGTTCCTACAATGAGCAGTTCTTC; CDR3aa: CASSRRTSGSSYNEQFF
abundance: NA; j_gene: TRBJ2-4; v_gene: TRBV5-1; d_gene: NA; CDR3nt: TGCGCCAGCAGACAACTCCCGGGACAAAACATTCAGTACTTC; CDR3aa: CASRQLPGQNIQYF
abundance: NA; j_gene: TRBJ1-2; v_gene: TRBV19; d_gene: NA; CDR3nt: TGTGCCAGTAGTATGGTGTCAGATATAGTCTATGGCTACACCTTC; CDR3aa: CASSMVSDIVYGYTF
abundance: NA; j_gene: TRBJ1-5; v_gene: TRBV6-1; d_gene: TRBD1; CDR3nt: TGTGCCAGCAGAGGACAGGGGGGCAATCAGCCCCAGCATTTT; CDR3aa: CASRGQGGNQPQHF
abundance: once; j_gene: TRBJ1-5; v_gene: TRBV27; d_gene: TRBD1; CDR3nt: TGTGCCAGCAGTTGGGACAGGGGTAAAAATCAGCCCCGGCATTTT; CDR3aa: CASSWDRGKNQPRHF
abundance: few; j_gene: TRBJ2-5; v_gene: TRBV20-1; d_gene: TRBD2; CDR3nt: TGCAGTGCTAGAATCCTAGCGGGAAGACAAGAGACCCAGTACTTC; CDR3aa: CSARILAGRQETQYF
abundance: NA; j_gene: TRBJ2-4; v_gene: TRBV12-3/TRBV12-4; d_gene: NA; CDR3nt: TGTGCCAGCAGTTTTGGGGGCAAAAACATTCAGTACTTC; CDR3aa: CASSFGGKNIQYF
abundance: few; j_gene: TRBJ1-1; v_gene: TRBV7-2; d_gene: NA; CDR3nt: TGTGCCAGCAGCTTAGGGGGAGAGGGAATGAACACTGAAGCTTTCTTT; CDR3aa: CASSLGGEGMNTEAFF
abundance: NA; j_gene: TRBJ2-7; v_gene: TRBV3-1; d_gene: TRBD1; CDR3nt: TGTGCCAGCAGCCGGGTACCGGGACAGGTGTCCTACGAGCAGTACTTC; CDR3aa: CASSRVPGQVSYEQYF
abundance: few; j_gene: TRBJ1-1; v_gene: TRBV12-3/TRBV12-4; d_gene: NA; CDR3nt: TGTGCCAGCACAGGGTTCGTAACTGAAGCTTTCTTT; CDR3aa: CASTGFVTEAFF
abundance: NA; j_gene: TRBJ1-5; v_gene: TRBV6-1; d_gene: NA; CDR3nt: TGTGCCAGCAGTAGCAGGGTACTTCAGCCCCAGCATTTT; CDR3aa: CASSSRVLQPQHF
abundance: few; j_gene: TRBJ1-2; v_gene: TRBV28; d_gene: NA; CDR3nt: TGTGCCAGCAGTTTACCAAGGACTTTTGGTGCCTACACCTTC; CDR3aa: CASSLPRTFGAYTF
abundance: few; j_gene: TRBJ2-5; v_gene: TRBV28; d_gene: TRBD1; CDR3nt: TGTGCCAGCAGTTCCCCAGGGGGCATACGAGAGACCCAGTACTTC; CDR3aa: CASSSPGGIRETQYF
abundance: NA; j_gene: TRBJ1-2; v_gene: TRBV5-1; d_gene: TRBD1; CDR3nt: TGCGCCAGCAGCTCCGGACAGGGCAACGGGTATGGCTACACCTTC; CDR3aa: CASSSGQGNGYGYTF
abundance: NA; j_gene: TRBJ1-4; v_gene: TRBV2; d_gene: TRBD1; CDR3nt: TGTGCCAGCAGAAGGACAGGGGTTAGGAGTGAAAAACTGTTTTTT; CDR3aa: CASRRTGVRSEKLFF
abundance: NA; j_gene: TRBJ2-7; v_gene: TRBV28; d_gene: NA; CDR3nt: TGTGCCAGCAGTTCCTTTAGCTCCTACGAGCAGTACTTC; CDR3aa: CASSSFSSYEQYF
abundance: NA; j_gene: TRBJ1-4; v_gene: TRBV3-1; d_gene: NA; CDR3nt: TGTGCCAGCAGCCAAGGGCGGGGTAATGAAAAACTGTTTTTT; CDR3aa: CASSQGRGNEKLFF
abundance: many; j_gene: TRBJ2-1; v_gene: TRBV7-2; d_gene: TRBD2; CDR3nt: TGTGCCAGCAGCTTAGCCCCTAGCGGGAGGGCCGGGGATGAGCAGTTCTTC; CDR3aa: CASSLAPSGRAGDEQFF
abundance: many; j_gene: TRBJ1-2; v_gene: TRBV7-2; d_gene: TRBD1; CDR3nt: TGTGCCAGCAGCTTATTCCCGACAGGGACAAATGGCTACACCTTC; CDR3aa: CASSLFPTGTNGYTF
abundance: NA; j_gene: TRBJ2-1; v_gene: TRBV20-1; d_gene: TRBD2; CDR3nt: TGCAGTGCTATGGGACTAGCGGGAGCGTATGAGCAGTTCTTC; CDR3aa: CSAMGLAGAYEQFF
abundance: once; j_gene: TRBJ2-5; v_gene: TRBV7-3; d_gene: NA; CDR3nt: TGTGCCAGCACCACGCGGGCCCAAGAGACCCAGTACTTC; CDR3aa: CASTTRAQETQYF
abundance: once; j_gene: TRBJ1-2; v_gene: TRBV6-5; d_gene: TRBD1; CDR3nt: TGTGCCAGCAGTTACGGAGGGACAGGGAGCGGCTACACCTTC; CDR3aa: CASSYGGTGSGYTF
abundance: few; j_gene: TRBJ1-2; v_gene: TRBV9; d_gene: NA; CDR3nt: TGTGCCAGCAGCCCCATTCTGGAGGAAGAAGGCTACACCTTC; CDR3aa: CASSPILEEEGYTF
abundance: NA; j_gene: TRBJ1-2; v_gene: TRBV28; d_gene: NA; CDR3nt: TGTGCCAGCAGCTTACCGGGGATCGATGGCTACACCTTC; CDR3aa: CASSLPGIDGYTF